Below, 11 T cell receptor beta chains from the same sample are listed, as sequenced in a study of blood T cells in healthy people across ages (dated by TCRdb to the mid-2010s). The library was made by 5' RACE. Sequenced on an Illumina HiSeq 2500. The second PCR ran for roughly 7 to 11 cycles and used a J-beta primer mix along with a sample-barcoded 5' primer. TCRdb passed the public sequencing reads through fastp at Q25 and MiXCR, retaining productive beta sequences. Rows matching on CDR3 protein sequence are summarized as one entry with the most common DNA and genes. The sample table records about 650,000 distinct CDR3 sequences; 32% of these occur just once. Approximately 15% of the sample is in the top ten clones. Sequenced material: blood. Receptors were obtained from a woman older than 75 in good health. Donor details come from another sample of the same person, matched by shared clones.

In its sample, this clonotype was seen many times. The rearrangement uses TRBV7-6 and TRBJ1-1; the D gene is possibly TRBD1 (5 bases). Germline lookup yields CDR1 SGHVS and CDR2 FNYEAQ. The CDR3 is 14 residues long. Trimming removed 4 bases from V and 1 base from J, with 10 bases in between. CDR3: CASSSQGPNTEAFF. In nucleotides, the CDR3 is TGTGCCAGCAGCTCTCAGGGCCCGAACACTGAAGCTTTCTTT. The complete variable domain, with remaining parts taken from reference TRBV7-6 and TRBJ1-1, reads GAGVSQSPRYKVTKRGQDVALRCDPISGHVSLYWYRQALGQGPEFLTYFNYEAQQDKSGLPNDRFSAERPEGSISTLTIQRTEQRDSAMYRCASSSQGPNTEAFFGQGTRLTVV.

Worth noting for this clonotype: Given a much more abundant clone one base away, this may be a read error. V is TRBV12-3 or TRBV12-4 and J is TRBJ1-5, with 8 bases fitting TRBD1. The CDR3 is 15 amino acids. The junction had 7 bases not matched to a gene; V was cut back by 5 bases and J by 4 bases. In DNA, the CDR3 is TGTGCCAGCAGTCTGACAGGGGTACCAAATCAGCCCCAGCATTTT. Encoded protein: CASSLTGVPNQPQHF.

With respect to this clonotype: A clone one base away is much larger, so this may be a read error. This chain links TRBV7-2 with TRBJ2-5, with D possibly being TRBD2 (6 bases). V was trimmed by 5 bases and J by 11 bases, leaving 27 bases between them. The CDR3 consists of 16 residues. CDR1 is SGHTA, CDR2 FQGNSA, per germline. The CDR3 loop is CASSRQPGGYYNEQYF. CDR3 nucleotides: TGTGCCAGCAGCCGCCAGCCCGGAGGGTACTACAATGAGCAGTACTTC.

This clonotype was counted at least ten times. The chain couples TRBV20-1 to TRBJ2-3, with D possibly being TRBD2 (7 bases). Germline V gene sequence: CDR1 DFQATT, CDR2 SNEGSKA (reference sequence). Between the trimmed V and J ends, which lost 6 bases and 3 bases, there was a span of 19 bases. The length of the CDR3 is 15 residues. CDR3 residues: CSAETGIGGTDTQYF. DNA for the CDR3: TGCAGTGCCGAGACAGGAATCGGGGGGACAGATACGCAGTATTTT.

A remark on this clonotype: The CDR3 ends on some other residue instead of the conserved phenylalanine or tryptophan, so this is likely a read error. The V call is TRBV3-1, the J call TRBJ2-3; D may correspond to TRBD1 or TRBD2 (5 bases each). The CDR3 is made up of 16 amino acids. CDR1 is LGHDT, CDR2 YNNKEL, per germline (reference sequence). V was cut by 4 bases and J by 2 bases, with 16 bases left in between. The CDR3 loop is CASSLRTGGVTDTQYL. DNA for the CDR3: TGTGCCAGCAGCCTTAGGACTGGGGGTGTCACAGATACGCAGTATTTG.

In its sample, this clonotype was seen a few times. The chain recombines TRBV7-2 with TRBJ1-2, with 10 positions matching TRBD1. Germline V gene lookup returns CDR1 SGHTA and CDR2 FQGNSA. This CDR3 contains 14 residues. Unmatched junction bases numbered 8, after V lost 5 bases and J lost 8 bases. The CDR3 region has the DNA TGTGCCAGCAGCCCGACAGGGGGCAACTGGGGCTACACCTTC. It codes for CASSPTGGNWGYTF. Looking up the rest from reference TRBV7-2 and TRBJ1-2 gives the full variable domain: GAGVSQSPSNKVTEKGKDVELRCDPISGHTALYWYRQSLGQGLEFLIYFQGNSAPDKSGLPSDRFSAERTGGSVSTLTIQRTQQEDSAVYLCASSPTGGNWGYTFGSGTRLTVV.

There are a few counts of this clonotype. This chain joins TRBV28 and TRBJ2-3, with 8 bases lining up with TRBD2. The germline CDR1 and CDR2 sequences are MDHEN and SYDVKM. Losses at the gene ends were 5 bases for V and 1 base for J; bases not matched to a gene: 8. The CDR3 length is 16 residues. The CDR3 protein is CASSPGGGPGTDTQYF. The CDR3 DNA sequence: TGTGCCAGCAGTCCCGGGGGGGGCCCGGGCACAGATACGCAGTATTTT.

Concerning this clonotype itself: This could be a read error, since a much larger clone is one nucleotide away. The rearrangement joins TRBV5-6 to TRBJ2-4; D not resolved. The assigned J gene may be wrong: the sequence end matches TRBJ2-1 better. The CDR3 has 16 residues. In germline, CDR1 is SGHDT, CDR2 YYEEEE. The chain's CDR3 is CASSLGGPRAKNIQFF. CDR3 in DNA: TGTGCCAGCAGCTTGGGAGGCCCTCGTGCCAAAAACATTCAGTTCTTC.

This clonotype was observed many times. This chain joins TRBV20-1 and TRBJ1-6, with 7 bases lining up with TRBD1. V was clipped by 6 bases and J by 0 bases; unmatched bases: 11. CDR3 size: 17 residues. Germline CDR1 reads DFQATT; CDR2 reads SNEGSKA (reference sequence). CDR3 in amino acids: CSAPGRGLSSYNSPLHF. As DNA, the CDR3 is TGCAGTGCCCCGGGGAGGGGGCTGAGCTCCTATAATTCACCCCTCCACTTT.

This clonotype was found a few times. A much larger clone differs from this one at a single base, so this may be a read error. The chain has TRBV7-6 and TRBJ1-2, with D hard to call. The CDR3 spans 13 residues. CDR1 is SGHVS and CDR2 is FNYEAQ in the germline V gene. DNA of the CDR3: TGTACCAGCAGCTTAGTCGGCGGCTATGGCTACACCTTC. Translated, it gives CTSSLVGGYGYTF. The complete variable domain, with remaining parts taken from reference TRBV7-6 and TRBJ1-2, reads GAGVSQSPRYKVTKRGQDVALRCDPISGHVSLYWYRQALGQGPEFLTYFNYEAQQDKSGLPNDRFSAERPEGSISTLTIQRTEQRDSAMYRCTSSLVGGYGYTFGSGTRLTVV.

This clonotype has ten or more counts. A read error may produce the germline difference seen at one junction end. The CDR3 region is CASSYSIGSGSSEQYF. Written as DNA, the CDR3 is TGTGCCAGCAGTTACTCGATTGGGAGTGGTTCCTCCGAGCAGTACTTC. V gene TRBV6-2 or TRBV6-3 combines with J gene TRBJ2-7; D possibly corresponds to TRBD2 (5 bases). The CDR3 sequence is 16 residues long. Germline assignment: CDR1 MNHEY and CDR2 SVGEGT.